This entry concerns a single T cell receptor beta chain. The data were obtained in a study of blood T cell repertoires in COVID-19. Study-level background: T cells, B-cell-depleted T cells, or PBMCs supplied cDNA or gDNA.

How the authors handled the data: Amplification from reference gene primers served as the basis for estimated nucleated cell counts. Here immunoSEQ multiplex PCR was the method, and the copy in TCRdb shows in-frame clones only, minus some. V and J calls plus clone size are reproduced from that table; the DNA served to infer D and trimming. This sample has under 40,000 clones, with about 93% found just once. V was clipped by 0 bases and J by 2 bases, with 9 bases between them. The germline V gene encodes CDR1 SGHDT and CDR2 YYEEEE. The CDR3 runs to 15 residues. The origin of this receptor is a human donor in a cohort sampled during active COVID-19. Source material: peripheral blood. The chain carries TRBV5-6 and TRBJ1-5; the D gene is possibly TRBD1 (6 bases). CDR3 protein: CASSLGAGGNQPQHF. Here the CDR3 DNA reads TGTGCCAGCAGCTTGGGGGCAGGGGGCAATCAGCCCCAGCATTTT.